The entry that follows covers one T cell receptor (beta chain) sequence. It was CD45RO-negative cells, positively selected for CCR7, that made up naive CD8 cells, with terminally differentiated effector memory CD45RA+ cells excluded. The data belong to a study of shared clonotypes between healthy human individuals. V gave up 4 bases and J gave up 9 bases; unmatched junction bases: 13. This CDR3 is 16 amino acids long. The V gene's germline CDR1 is SQVTM and CDR2 ANQGSEA. Produced via immunoSEQ multiplex PCR; TCRdb's table is partial and in-frame only. Among roughly 810,000 clones listed, about 96% were seen once.

V gene TRBV29-1 combines with J gene TRBJ2-1; 12 bases are a match to TRBD2. The TCR comes from a man aged 25-40 years in good health. Sequencing was done on a sample of naive CD8+ T cells sorted from blood. The CDR3 coding sequence is TGCAGCGTTGGCTCTCGGCTAGCGGGAGGGATAAGTGAGCAGTTCTTC. Its protein product is CSVGSRLAGGISEQFF.